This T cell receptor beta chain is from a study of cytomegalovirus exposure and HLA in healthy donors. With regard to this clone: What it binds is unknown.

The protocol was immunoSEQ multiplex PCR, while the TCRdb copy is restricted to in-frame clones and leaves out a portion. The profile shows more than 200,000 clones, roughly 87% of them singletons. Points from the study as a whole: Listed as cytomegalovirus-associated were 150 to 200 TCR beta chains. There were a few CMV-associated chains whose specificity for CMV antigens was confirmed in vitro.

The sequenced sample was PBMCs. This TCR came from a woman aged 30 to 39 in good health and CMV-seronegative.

As DNA, the CDR3 is TGTGCCAGCAGCCTCCTTCTAGCGGGAGGGCCGGGGGCCCAGTACTTC. Residues: CASSLLLAGGPGAQYF. The chain is built from TRBV27 and TRBJ2-5, with 12 bases aligning to TRBD2. The length of the CDR3 is 16 residues. The V and J ends lost 6 bases and 9 bases, in that order; junction bases with no gene match: 14. Germline values: CDR1 MNHEY, CDR2 SMNVEV (reference sequence).